The 4 T cell receptor beta chains in this list originate from one sample, sequenced in a study of shared clonotypes between healthy human individuals. Produced via immunoSEQ multiplex PCR; TCRdb's table is partial and in-frame only. The sample has roughly 1,800,000 clones, 85% to 95% seen once; the top ten hold 1.2%. CD45RO-negative, CCR7-selected cells formed the naive CD8 fraction, which excluded terminally differentiated effector memory CD45RA+ cells. Input material: naive CD8+ T cells sorted from blood. These receptors originate from a man aged 18 to 29 in good health.

The chain combines TRBV4-1 with TRBJ1-1, with unresolved D. The CDR3 runs to 15 residues. CDR1 and CDR2 (germline): MGHRA, YSYEKL. Trimming removed 0 bases at V and 1 base at J, with 9 bases between. The CDR3 sequence is CASSQEDSWNTEAFF. The CDR3 nucleotides are TGCGCCAGCAGCCAAGAAGATAGCTGGAACACTGAAGCTTTCTTT.

Points on this clone: Other DNA sequences in this sample translate to the same CDR3. The chain recombines TRBV6-5 with TRBJ2-2; no firm D call. V dropped 2 bases and J dropped 2 bases, with 6 bases sitting between them. The germline CDR1 and CDR2 sequences are MNHEY and SVGAGI. CDR3 size: 14 residues. The CDR3 reads CASSYGVNTGELFF. As DNA, the CDR3 is TGTGCCAGCAGTTACGGAGTTAACACCGGGGAGCTGTTTTTT.

This chain uses TRBV4-3 with TRBJ2-2; 7 bases align to TRBD2. CDR1 LGHNA and CDR2 YSLEER come from the germline V gene. The junction had 8 bases not matched to a gene; V was cut back by 7 bases and J by 3 bases. The CDR3 has 15 amino acids. The CDR3 region is CASTKASGDTGELFF. DNA of the CDR3: TGCGCCAGCACCAAGGCAAGCGGGGACACCGGGGAGCTGTTTTTT.

The V and J genes are TRBV7-8 and TRBJ1-1, with no clear D. Germline-derived CDR1 and CDR2 are SGHVS and FQNEAQ. The V and J ends lost 0 bases and 7 bases respectively, with 6 bases between them. The length of the CDR3 is 12 residues. The CDR3 DNA sequence: TGTGCCAGCAGCTTAGCTTCGAGTGAAGCTTTCTTT. As protein: CASSLASSEAFF.